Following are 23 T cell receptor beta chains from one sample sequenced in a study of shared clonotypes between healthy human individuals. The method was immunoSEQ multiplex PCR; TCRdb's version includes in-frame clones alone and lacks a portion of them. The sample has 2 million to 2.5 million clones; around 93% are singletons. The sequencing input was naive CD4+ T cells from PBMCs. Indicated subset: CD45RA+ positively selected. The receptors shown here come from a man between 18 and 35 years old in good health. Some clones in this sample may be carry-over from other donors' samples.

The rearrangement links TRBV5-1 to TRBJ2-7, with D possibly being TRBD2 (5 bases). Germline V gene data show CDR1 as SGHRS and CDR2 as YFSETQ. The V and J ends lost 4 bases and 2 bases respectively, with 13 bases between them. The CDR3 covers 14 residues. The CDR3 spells CASSELASPYEQYF. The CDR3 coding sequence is TGCGCCAGCAGCGAGCTGGCTAGCCCCTACGAGCAGTACTTC. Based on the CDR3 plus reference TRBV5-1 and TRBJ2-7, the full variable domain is KAGVTQTPRYLIKTRGQQVTLSCSPISGHRSVSWYQQTPGQGLQFLFEYFSETQRNKGNFPGRFSGRQFSNSRSEMNVSTLELGDSALYLCASSELASPYEQYFGPGTRLTVT.

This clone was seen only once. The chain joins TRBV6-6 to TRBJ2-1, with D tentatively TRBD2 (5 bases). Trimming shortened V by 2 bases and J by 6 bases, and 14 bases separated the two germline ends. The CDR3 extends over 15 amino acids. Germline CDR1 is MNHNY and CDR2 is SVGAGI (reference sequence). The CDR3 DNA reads TGTGCCAGCAGTTACCGGACGGGAATCAGCAATGAGCAGTTCTTC. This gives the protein CASSYRTGISNEQFF.

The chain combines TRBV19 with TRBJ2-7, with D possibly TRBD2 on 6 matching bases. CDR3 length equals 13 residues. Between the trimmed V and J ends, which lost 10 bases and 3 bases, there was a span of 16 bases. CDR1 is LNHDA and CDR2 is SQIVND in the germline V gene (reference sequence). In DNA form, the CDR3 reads TGTGCCACCCAGGGCCAGGGACTCTACGAGCAGTACTTC. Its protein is CATQGQGLYEQYF.

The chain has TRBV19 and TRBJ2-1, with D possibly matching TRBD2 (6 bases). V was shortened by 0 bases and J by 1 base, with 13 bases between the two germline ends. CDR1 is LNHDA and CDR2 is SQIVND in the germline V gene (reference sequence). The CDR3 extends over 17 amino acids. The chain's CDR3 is CASSIDPGSGSYNEQFF. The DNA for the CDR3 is TGTGCCAGTAGTATAGACCCCGGGAGTGGGTCCTACAATGAGCAGTTCTTC.

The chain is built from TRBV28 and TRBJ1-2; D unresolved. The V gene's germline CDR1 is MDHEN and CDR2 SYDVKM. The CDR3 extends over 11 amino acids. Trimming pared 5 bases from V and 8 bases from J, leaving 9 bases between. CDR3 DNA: TGTGCCAGCAGTGAGAGTGACGGCTACACCTTC. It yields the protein CASSESDGYTF.

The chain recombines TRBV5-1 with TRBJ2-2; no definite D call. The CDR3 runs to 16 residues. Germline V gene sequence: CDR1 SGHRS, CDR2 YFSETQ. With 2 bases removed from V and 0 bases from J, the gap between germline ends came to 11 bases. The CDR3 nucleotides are TGCGCCAGCAGCTTTTTCGGATTATCGAACACCGGGGAGCTGTTTTTT. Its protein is CASSFFGLSNTGELFF.

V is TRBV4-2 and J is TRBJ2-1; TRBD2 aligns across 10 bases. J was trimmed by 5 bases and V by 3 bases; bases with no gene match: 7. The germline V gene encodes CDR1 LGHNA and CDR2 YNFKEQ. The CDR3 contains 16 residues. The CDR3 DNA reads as TGTGCCAGCAGCCACACGAGCGGGAGGGACAACAATGAGCAGTTCTTC. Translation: CASSHTSGRDNNEQFF.

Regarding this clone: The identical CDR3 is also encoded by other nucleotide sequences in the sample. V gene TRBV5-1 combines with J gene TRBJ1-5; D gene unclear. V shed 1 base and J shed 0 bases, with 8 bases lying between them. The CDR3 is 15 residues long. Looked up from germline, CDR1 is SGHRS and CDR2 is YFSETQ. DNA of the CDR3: TGCGCCAGCAGCTTGTCAGGCAATAGCAATCAGCCCCAGCATTTT. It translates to CASSLSGNSNQPQHF.

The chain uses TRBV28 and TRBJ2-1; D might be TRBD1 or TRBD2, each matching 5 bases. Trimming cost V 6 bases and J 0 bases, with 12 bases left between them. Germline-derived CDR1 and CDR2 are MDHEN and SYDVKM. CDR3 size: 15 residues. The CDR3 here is CASSQVGASYNEQFF. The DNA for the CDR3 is TGTGCCAGCAGCCAGGTCGGGGCCTCCTACAATGAGCAGTTCTTC.

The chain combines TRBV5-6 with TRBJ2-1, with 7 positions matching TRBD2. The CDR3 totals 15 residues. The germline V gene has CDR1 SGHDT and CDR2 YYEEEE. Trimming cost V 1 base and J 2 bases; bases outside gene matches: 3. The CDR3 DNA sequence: TGTGCCAGCAGCTTGATCAGCGGGACCTACAATGAGCAGTTCTTC. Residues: CASSLISGTYNEQFF.

DNA for the CDR3: TGTGCCAGCGTTGGACAGAACACCGGGGAGCTGTTTTTT. Its protein is CASVGQNTGELFF. The chain joins TRBV5-4 to TRBJ2-2, with D tentatively TRBD1 (5 bases). Per germline, CDR1 SGHNT and CDR2 YYREEE (reference sequence). The V end lost 7 bases, the J end lost 1 base, and 8 bases lay between the germline ends. The CDR3 covers 13 residues.

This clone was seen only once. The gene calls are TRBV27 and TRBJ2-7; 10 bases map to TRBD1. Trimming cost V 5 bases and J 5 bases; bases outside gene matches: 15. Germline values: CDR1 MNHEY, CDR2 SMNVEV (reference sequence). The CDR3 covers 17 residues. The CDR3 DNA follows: TGTGCCAGCAGTCCACTCGATGGGACAGGGGAGGTCAACGAGCAGTACTTC. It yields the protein CASSPLDGTGEVNEQYF.

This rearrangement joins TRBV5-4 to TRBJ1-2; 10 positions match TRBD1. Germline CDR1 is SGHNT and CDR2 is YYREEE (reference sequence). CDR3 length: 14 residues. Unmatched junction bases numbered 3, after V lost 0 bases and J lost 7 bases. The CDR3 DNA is TGTGCCAGCAGCTTGGGTGGGACAGGGGTTGGCTACACCTTC. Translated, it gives CASSLGGTGVGYTF.

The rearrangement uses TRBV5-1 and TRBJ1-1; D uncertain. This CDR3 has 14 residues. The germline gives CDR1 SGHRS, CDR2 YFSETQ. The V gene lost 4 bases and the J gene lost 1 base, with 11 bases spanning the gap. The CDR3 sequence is CASSPETWNTEAFF. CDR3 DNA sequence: TGCGCCAGCAGCCCGGAAACATGGAACACTGAAGCTTTCTTT. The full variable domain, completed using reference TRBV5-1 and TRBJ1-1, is KAGVTQTPRYLIKTRGQQVTLSCSPISGHRSVSWYQQTPGQGLQFLFEYFSETQRNKGNFPGRFSGRQFSNSRSEMNVSTLELGDSALYLCASSPETWNTEAFFGQGTRLTVV.

The CDR3 nucleotides read TGCGCCAGCAGCTACGGGACAGGAGGCACAGATACGCAGTATTTT. Translating it yields CASSYGTGGTDTQYF. V and J are TRBV5-1 and TRBJ2-3; 8 bases agree with TRBD1. The length of the CDR3 is 15 residues. Germline assignment: CDR1 SGHRS and CDR2 YFSETQ. V shed 3 bases and J 1 base; nucleotides not matched to a gene: 4. The full variable domain, in which reference TRBV5-1 and TRBJ2-3 provide the parts outside the CDR3, is KAGVTQTPRYLIKTRGQQVTLSCSPISGHRSVSWYQQTPGQGLQFLFEYFSETQRNKGNFPGRFSGRQFSNSRSEMNVSTLELGDSALYLCASSYGTGGTDTQYFGPGTRLTVL.

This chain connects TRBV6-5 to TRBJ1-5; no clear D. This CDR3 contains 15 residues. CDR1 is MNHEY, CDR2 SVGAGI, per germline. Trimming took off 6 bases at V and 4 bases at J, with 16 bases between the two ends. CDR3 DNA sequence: TGTGCCAGCAGCCCCACCGGTGAGAATAATCAGCCCCAGCATTTT. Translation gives CASSPTGENNQPQHF.

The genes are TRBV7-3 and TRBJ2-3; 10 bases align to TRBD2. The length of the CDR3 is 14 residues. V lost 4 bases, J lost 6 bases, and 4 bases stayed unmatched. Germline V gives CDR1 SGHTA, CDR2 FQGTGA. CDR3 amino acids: CASSSKREGDTQYF. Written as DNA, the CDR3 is TGTGCCAGCAGCTCCAAGCGGGAGGGGGATACGCAGTATTTT.

CDR3 region: CASSSSTSGRDTQYF. The CDR3 coding sequence is TGTGCCAGCAGCTCCTCGACTAGCGGGAGAGATACGCAGTATTTT. V is TRBV5-4 and J is TRBJ2-3; 12 bases agree with TRBD2. V shed 3 bases, J shed 5 bases, and the junction held 4 bases outside the gene matches. The germline V gene encodes CDR1 SGHNT and CDR2 YYREEE (reference sequence). This CDR3 is 15 amino acids long.

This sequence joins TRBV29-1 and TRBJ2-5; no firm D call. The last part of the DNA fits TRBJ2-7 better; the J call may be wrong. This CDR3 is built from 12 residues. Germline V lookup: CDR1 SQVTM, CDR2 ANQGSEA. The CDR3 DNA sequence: TGCAGCGTTTCGTCGAGCTCCTACGAGCAGTACTTC. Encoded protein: CSVSSSSYEQYF.

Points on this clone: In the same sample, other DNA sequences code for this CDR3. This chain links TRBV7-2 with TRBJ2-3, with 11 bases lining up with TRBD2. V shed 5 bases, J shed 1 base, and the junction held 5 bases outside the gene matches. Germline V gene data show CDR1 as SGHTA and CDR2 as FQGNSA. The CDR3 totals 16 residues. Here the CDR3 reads CASSPRLAGRTDTQYF. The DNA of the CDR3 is TGTGCCAGCAGCCCCCGACTAGCGGGACGCACAGATACGCAGTATTTT.

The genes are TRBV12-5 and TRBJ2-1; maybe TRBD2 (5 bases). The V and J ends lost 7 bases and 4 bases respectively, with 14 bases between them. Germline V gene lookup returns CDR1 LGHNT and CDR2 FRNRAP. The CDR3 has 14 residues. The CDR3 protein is CASARLAGYNEQFF. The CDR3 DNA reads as TGTGCTAGTGCACGGCTAGCCGGGTACAATGAGCAGTTCTTC.

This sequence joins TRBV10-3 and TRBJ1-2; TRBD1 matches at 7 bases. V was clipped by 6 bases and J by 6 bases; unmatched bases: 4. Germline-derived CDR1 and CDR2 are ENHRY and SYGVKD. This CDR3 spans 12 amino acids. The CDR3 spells CAISSGTDGYTF. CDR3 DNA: TGTGCCATCAGCTCCGGGACAGATGGCTACACCTTC.

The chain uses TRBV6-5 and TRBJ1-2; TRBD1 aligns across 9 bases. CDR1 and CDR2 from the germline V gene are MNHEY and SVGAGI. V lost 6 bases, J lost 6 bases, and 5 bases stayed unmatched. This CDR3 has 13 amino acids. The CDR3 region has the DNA TGTGCCAGCAGGGGACAGGGTCGGGATGGCTACACCTTC. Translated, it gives CASRGQGRDGYTF.